The 20 T cell receptor beta chains below all came from one sample that was sequenced in a study of response to subunit inactivated influenza vaccine. TCRdb itself ran the RT-PCR reads through MiXCR, one entry per CDR3 protein. The table shows a few hundred thousand distinct CDR3 sequences, with 7.2% occurring only once. This material consisted of PBMCs from blood, taken less than 25 months after vaccination. Receptors were obtained from a man in his fifties or sixties who received an inactivated influenza vaccine.

The chain employs TRBV6-5 and TRBJ1-6; no clear D. CDR1 and CDR2 (germline): MNHEY, SVGAGI. The V gene lost 7 bases and the J gene lost 12 bases, with 13 bases spanning the gap. The CDR3 is 12 amino acids. For the CDR3, the DNA is TGTGCCAGCATGGCTAACACGGGACCCCTCCACTTT. Encoded protein: CASMANTGPLHF.

This chain connects TRBV4-2 to TRBJ2-3; the D is unclear. CDR1 is LGHNA, CDR2 YNFKEQ, per germline. The CDR3 spans 15 residues. The V end lost 1 base, the J end lost 0 bases, and 8 bases lay between the germline ends. This CDR3 reads CASSQVSGSTDTQYF. CDR3 in DNA: TGTGCCAGCAGCCAAGTGTCGGGTAGCACAGATACGCAGTATTTT.

This clonotype was counted only a few times. The V call is TRBV28, the J call TRBJ1-6, with D perhaps matching TRBD1 (5 bases). The V and J ends lost 7 bases and 2 bases respectively, with 9 bases between them. The CDR3 runs 14 residues. Germline assignment: CDR1 MDHEN and CDR2 SYDVKM. The CDR3 bases are TGTGCCAGCACCCCGGGACCCTATAATTCACCCCTCCACTTT. Translating gives CASTPGPYNSPLHF.

There are a few counts of this clonotype. The chain recombines TRBV27 with TRBJ2-1; D is perhaps TRBD1 or TRBD2 (5 bases each). Trimming cost V 4 bases and J 6 bases, with 19 bases left between them. The CDR3 length is 16 residues. The germline gives CDR1 MNHEY, CDR2 SMNVEV (reference sequence). CDR3 coding DNA: TGTGCCAGCAGTTCCCGGGACGGGATATGGGGCAATGAGCAGTTCTTC. This sequence encodes CASSSRDGIWGNEQFF.

The rearrangement uses TRBV6-5 and TRBJ2-2; 8 nucleotides match TRBD2. With V trimmed by 3 bases and J by 6 bases, 9 bases remained unmatched. The CDR3 totals 16 residues. Per the germline V gene, CDR1 is MNHEY and CDR2 is SVGAGI. The CDR3 reads CASSYLGAGASGELFF. CDR3 DNA sequence: TGTGCCAGCAGTTATCTTGGAGCGGGGGCCTCCGGGGAGCTGTTTTTT.

V usage is TRBV29-1 and J usage is TRBJ1-4; tentative D call: TRBD1 (5 bases). Germline V gene sequence: CDR1 SQVTM, CDR2 ANQGSEA. The CDR3 sequence is 12 residues long. Trimming shortened V by 4 bases and J by 4 bases, and 7 bases separated the two germline ends. CDR3 sequence reads: CSVVTDNEKLFF. The DNA of the CDR3 is TGCAGCGTTGTGACAGATAATGAAAAACTGTTTTTT.

The chain recombines TRBV5-5 with TRBJ1-1; 7 nucleotides line up with TRBD1. V shed 4 bases, J shed 1 base, and the junction held 7 bases outside the gene matches. The CDR3 loop spans 15 amino acids. CDR1 is SGHKS, CDR2 YYEKEE, per germline (reference sequence). The CDR3 sequence: CASSRVRGENTEAFF. In DNA form, the CDR3 reads TGTGCCAGCAGCCGAGTCAGGGGGGAGAACACTGAAGCTTTCTTT.

This chain connects TRBV7-2 to TRBJ2-1, with 11 bases aligning to TRBD2. With 5 bases clipped from V and 8 bases from J, the junction kept 11 bases outside the gene matches. CDR1 and CDR2 from the germline V gene are SGHTA and FQGNSA. This CDR3 spans 16 amino acids. The CDR3 DNA follows: TGTGCCAGCAGCGCAAGACCGTCTAGCGGGGGGCATGAGCAGTTCTTC. It specifies CASSARPSSGGHEQFF.

The chain recombines TRBV21-1 with TRBJ1-2; TRBD1, the D gene given by the table, was not confirmed from the DNA. TRBV21-1 is tagged as a pseudogene. The CDR3 contains 13 residues. The DNA of the CDR3 is TGTCCCCGGTCCGGGCAGACTAACTATGGCTACACCTTC. Protein: CPRSGQTNYGYTF.

This clonotype was seen ten or more times. The chain is built from TRBV24-1 and TRBJ2-7; 9 nucleotides line up with TRBD1. Germline V CDR1 and CDR2: KGHDR, SFDVKD. There are 14 residues in the CDR3. The trim removed 2 bases at V and 6 bases at J, leaving 4 bases unmatched. CDR3 nucleotides: TGTGCCACCAGTGATTGGGGGACAGGGAGCGAGCAGTACTTC. Translating it yields CATSDWGTGSEQYF.

This clonotype turned up a few times. The chain uses TRBV7-9 and TRBJ1-4; no definite D call. V was clipped by 0 bases and J by 9 bases, with 14 bases between them. Germline CDR1 reads SEHNR; CDR2 reads FQNEAQ (reference sequence). The CDR3 totals 15 residues. CDR3 protein: CASSLAGDLRKKLFF. The CDR3 DNA is TGTGCCAGCAGCTTAGCGGGTGACTTGAGGAAAAAACTGTTTTTT.

This clonotype was observed many times. The chain has TRBV29-1 and TRBJ2-5; no definite D call. Between the trimmed V and J ends, which lost 6 bases and 5 bases, there was a span of 13 bases. Germline loops: CDR1 SQVTM, CDR2 ANQGSEA. The CDR3 contains 12 residues. CDR3: CSVASGWETQYF. CDR3 in DNA: TGCAGCGTCGCATCGGGTTGGGAGACCCAGTACTTC.

This clonotype was detected ten times or more. The gene calls are TRBV28 and TRBJ2-1, with D perhaps TRBD2 (6 bases). The CDR3 extends over 16 amino acids. From germline, CDR1 is MDHEN and CDR2 SYDVKM. Trimming stripped 6 bases from V and 0 bases from J, with 15 bases between. Here the CDR3 reads CASSSRGKSSYNEQFF. The CDR3, as DNA: TGTGCCAGCAGCTCGCGGGGAAAGAGCTCCTACAATGAGCAGTTCTTC.

This clonotype was detected ten times or more. The gene calls are TRBV7-8 and TRBJ2-1; D not certain. Germline V gene lookup returns CDR1 SGHVS and CDR2 FQNEAQ. The V end was cut by 1 base, the J end by 8 bases, with 3 bases between. The CDR3 is 11 amino acids. The CDR3: CASSLGDEQFF. CDR3 in DNA: TGTGCCAGCAGCTTAGGGGATGAGCAGTTCTTC.

This clonotype was observed a handful of times. This chain connects TRBV27 to TRBJ2-1, with a possible D match to TRBD2 (5 bases). The CDR3 consists of 14 residues. V lost 4 bases and J lost 1, with 8 bases in between. Germline V gives CDR1 MNHEY, CDR2 SMNVEV (reference sequence). The CDR3 sequence: CASSSSGSYNEQFF. The CDR3 DNA reads as TGTGCCAGCAGTTCCAGCGGATCCTACAATGAGCAGTTCTTC.

With respect to this clonotype: No conserved phenylalanine or tryptophan is present at the end of the CDR3, so a read error is the likely explanation. V and J are TRBV10-3 and TRBJ2-7, with D perhaps TRBD2 (5 bases). V was pared by 6 bases and J by 1 base, with 13 bases between. CDR3 length equals 14 residues. Germline CDR1 and CDR2: ENHRY and SYGVKD. CDR3 in amino acids: CAISNSAASYEQYS. CDR3 nucleotides: TGTGCCATCAGCAATTCAGCGGCTTCCTACGAGCAGTACTCC.

Many counts were recorded for this clonotype. This chain links TRBV28 with TRBJ2-7; 10 bases fit TRBD1. CDR3 length equals 15 residues. Looked up from germline, CDR1 is MDHEN and CDR2 is SYDVKM. V trimming: 3 bases; J trimming: 4 bases; junction bases outside the gene matches: 6. CDR3 protein: CASSLATGGIYEQYF. CDR3 in DNA: TGTGCCAGCAGTTTGGCGACAGGGGGCATTTACGAGCAGTACTTC.

The J gene is TRBJ2-1, the V gene TRBV11-3; D unclear. There are 13 residues in the CDR3. V was pared by 2 bases and J by 7 bases, with 9 bases between. CDR1 is SGHNT, CDR2 YENEEA, per germline. This chain's CDR3 is CASSLSPLNEQFF. DNA of the CDR3: TGTGCCAGCAGCTTAAGTCCACTGAATGAGCAGTTCTTC.

This chain links TRBV6-5 with TRBJ1-1; D might be TRBD1 (5 bases). This CDR3 has 15 amino acids. V lost 2 bases to trimming and J lost 1 base, with 11 bases between them. Germline V lookup: CDR1 MNHEY, CDR2 SVGAGI. CDR3 in DNA: TGTGCCAGCAGTTACCTTGGGGGGGGGAACACTGAAGCTTTCTTT. This sequence encodes CASSYLGGGNTEAFF.

In this sample, this clonotype turned up a few times. The chain combines TRBV4-2 with TRBJ2-1, with a tentative D call TRBD1 (6 bases). The V gene's germline CDR1 is LGHNA and CDR2 YNFKEQ. This CDR3 spans 14 amino acids. Trimming shortened V by 5 bases and J by 9 bases, and 17 bases separated the two germline ends. CDR3 region: CASSLLGAVGEQFF. For the CDR3, the DNA is TGTGCCAGCAGCTTGTTGGGGGCGGTTGGTGAGCAGTTCTTC.